The next 18 T cell receptor beta chains were all read from a single sample in a study of blood T cell repertoires in COVID-19. Sequenced by immunoSEQ multiplex PCR; TCRdb stores in-frame clones only, minus some. Among roughly 250,000 clones, 90% were seen once, and the ten largest hold roughly 3.3%. The sequenced sample was peripheral blood. These receptors all stem from a woman between 40 and 55 years old with acute or convalescent COVID-19.

The gene calls are TRBV7-8 and TRBJ2-2; TRBD2 matches 10 bases. The CDR3 covers 15 residues. The V gene's germline CDR1 is SGHVS and CDR2 FQNEAQ. V trimming: 6 bases; J trimming: 7 bases; junction bases outside the gene matches: 8. Here the CDR3 DNA reads TGTGCCAGCAGTTTCACGGGACTAGCGATCGGGGAGCTGTTTTTT. Translated: CASSFTGLAIGELFF. Full variable domain (outside the CDR3, taken from reference TRBV7-8 and TRBJ2-2): GAGVSQSPRYKVAKRGQDVALRCDPISGHVSLFWYQQALGQGPEFLTYFQNEAQLDKSGLPSDRFFAERPEGSVSTLKIQRTQQEDSAVYLCASSFTGLAIGELFFGEGSRLTVL.

The rearrangement links TRBV29-1 to TRBJ1-1; D is ambiguous. With 4 bases removed from V and 4 bases from J, the gap between germline ends came to 4 bases. Germline V CDR1 and CDR2: SQVTM, ANQGSEA. CDR3 size: 10 residues. The CDR3 is CSVVSTEAFF. The CDR3, as DNA: TGCAGCGTTGTGAGCACTGAAGCTTTCTTT.

The count of this clone is one. The chain couples TRBV24-1 to TRBJ2-7; 10 bases map to TRBD2. V was pared by 4 bases and J by 4 bases, with 9 bases of the junction left unmatched. Germline values: CDR1 KGHDR, CDR2 SFDVKD. This CDR3 has 16 residues. CDR3 region: CATSEEELAGGYEQYV. CDR3 bases: TGTGCCACCAGTGAGGAGGAATTAGCGGGGGGTTACGAGCAGTACGTC.

This chain uses TRBV3-1 (or the pseudogene TRBV3-2) with TRBJ2-1; 9 bases align to TRBD2. V trimming: 4 bases; J trimming: 8 bases; junction bases outside the gene matches: 6. In germline, CDR1 is LGHDT, CDR2 YNNKEL (reference sequence). The CDR3 extends over 14 amino acids. DNA for the CDR3: TGTGCCAGCAGCCCGGGCGGGGGGGCCGATGAGCAGTTCTTC. It yields the protein CASSPGGGADEQFF.

V usage is TRBV7-9 and J usage is TRBJ1-6, with D perhaps TRBD1 (6 bases). V lost 3 bases, J lost 7 bases, and 13 bases lay in between. The CDR3 loop spans 15 amino acids. Germline V gives CDR1 SEHNR, CDR2 FQNEAQ (reference sequence). The CDR3 loop is CASSLVPRGNSPLHF. CDR3 coding DNA: TGTGCCAGCAGCTTGGTTCCCAGGGGAAATTCACCCCTCCACTTT.

The chain uses TRBV9 and TRBJ2-2, with no clear D. This CDR3 has 12 residues. Trimming pared 3 bases from V and 7 bases from J, leaving 7 bases between. The V gene's germline CDR1 is SGDLS and CDR2 YYNGEE. CDR3 sequence: CASSANIGELFF. The CDR3 bases are TGTGCCAGCAGCGCTAATATCGGGGAGCTGTTTTTT.

V is TRBV7-9 and J is TRBJ2-1, with 8 bases aligning to TRBD1. This CDR3 comprises 14 residues. The J segment lost 7 bases and the V segment lost 5 bases, leaving 7 bases of the junction unmatched. Germline V gene data show CDR1 as SEHNR and CDR2 as FQNEAQ (reference sequence). In DNA, the CDR3 is TGTGCCAGCAGCCACACAGGGGGGAGGAATGAGCAGTTCTTC. Translation gives CASSHTGGRNEQFF. The whole variable domain, remainder taken from reference TRBV7-9 and TRBJ2-1, is DTGVSQNPRHKITKRGQNVTFRCDPISEHNRLYWYRQTLGQGPEFLTYFQNEAQLEKSRLLSDRFSAERPKGSFSTLEIQRTEQGDSAMYLCASSHTGGRNEQFFGPGTRLTVL.

This rearrangement joins TRBV5-1 to TRBJ1-2; the D gene is possibly TRBD1 (5 bases). Germline V gene sequence: CDR1 SGHRS, CDR2 YFSETQ. The CDR3 consists of 14 residues. Trimming took 0 bases from V and 4 from J, leaving 10 bases between them. CDR3 coding DNA: TGCGCCAGCAGCTTGGGTGACAGCCCCTATGGCTACACCTTC. Translation: CASSLGDSPYGYTF.

The chain combines TRBV5-1 with TRBJ2-1; 12 nucleotides agree with TRBD2. The CDR3 runs 17 residues. V was pared by 3 bases and J by 9 bases, with 13 bases of the junction left unmatched. CDR1 and CDR2 from the germline V gene are SGHRS and YFSETQ. CDR3 in amino acids: CASSSGLAGLRSTEQFF. The CDR3 region has the DNA TGCGCCAGCAGCTCCGGACTAGCGGGGCTTCGGAGTACTGAGCAGTTCTTC. Full variable domain (outside the CDR3, taken from reference TRBV5-1 and TRBJ2-1): KAGVTQTPRYLIKTRGQQVTLSCSPISGHRSVSWYQQTPGQGLQFLFEYFSETQRNKGNFPGRFSGRQFSNSRSEMNVSTLELGDSALYLCASSSGLAGLRSTEQFFGPGTRLTVL.

The chain is built from TRBV19 and TRBJ1-2, with 7 bases identical to TRBD1. CDR3 size: 13 residues. Trimming took 5 bases from V and 8 from J; bases not matched to a gene: 8. CDR1 and CDR2 (germline): LNHDA, SQIVND (reference sequence). Here the CDR3 reads CASSPRQGSGYTF. CDR3 nucleotide sequence: TGTGCCAGTAGTCCCCGACAGGGTAGCGGCTACACCTTC.

The J gene is TRBJ1-4, the V gene TRBV2; 7 positions match TRBD1. V lost 6 bases to trimming and J lost 6 bases; unmatched junction nucleotides: 10. The CDR3 is made up of 15 amino acids. The germline CDR1 and CDR2 sequences are SNHLY and FYNNEI. This CDR3 is CASRGRGTAYEKLFF. For the CDR3, the DNA is TGTGCCAGCAGGGGGCGTGGGACAGCCTATGAAAAACTGTTTTTT.

The gene calls are TRBV11-1 and TRBJ2-2, with a tentative D call TRBD2 (6 bases). This CDR3 spans 16 amino acids. From germline, CDR1 is SGHAT and CDR2 FQDESV (reference sequence). V shed 5 bases and J shed 3 bases, with 16 bases lying between them. The CDR3: CASSPLGGGHTGELFF. CDR3 nucleotide sequence: TGTGCCAGCAGCCCCCTGGGGGGAGGACACACCGGGGAGCTGTTTTTT. The variable domain in full, with the rest retrieved from reference TRBV11-1 and TRBJ2-2, is EAEVAQSPRYKITEKSQAVAFWCDPISGHATLYWYRQILGQGPELLVQFQDESVVDDSQLPKDRFSAERLKGVDSTLKIQPAELGDSAMYLCASSPLGGGHTGELFFGEGSRLTVL.

V and J are TRBV11-2 and TRBJ2-2; unclear D gene. The germline V gene has CDR1 SGHAT and CDR2 FQNNGV. This CDR3 has 11 residues. The V end was cut by 5 bases, the J end by 6 bases, with 4 bases between. This CDR3 is CASSPAGELFF. In DNA, the CDR3 is TGTGCCAGCAGCCCTGCCGGGGAGCTGTTTTTT.

This clone was picked up a small number of times. The rearrangement uses TRBV5-1 and TRBJ2-2; D is uncertain. CDR1 and CDR2 from the germline V gene are SGHRS and YFSETQ. V was pared by 0 bases and J by 5 bases, with 5 bases between. This CDR3 region has 13 residues. CDR3: CASSLVETGELFF. DNA of the CDR3: TGCGCCAGCAGCTTGGTAGAGACCGGGGAGCTGTTTTTT.

V and J are TRBV30 and TRBJ1-4, with D possibly TRBD1 on 6 matching bases. The CDR3 totals 15 residues. V lost 4 bases and J 6 bases, leaving 18 bases between the germline ends. Germline V gene sequence: CDR1 GTSNPN, CDR2 SVGIG (reference sequence). The DNA of the CDR3 is TGTGCCTGGACGAGGGGGGGGCCGTCGGATGAAAAACTGTTTTTT. Translating it yields CAWTRGGPSDEKLFF.

The V and J genes are TRBV23-1 and TRBJ1-1; maybe TRBD1 (5 bases). TRBV23-1 is flagged as an ORF with uncertain function. CDR3 size: 20 residues. V dropped 1 base and J dropped 3 bases, with 27 bases sitting between them. Here the CDR3 reads CASSQLIYRQKGELDTEAFF. CDR3 coding DNA: TGCGCCAGCAGTCAATTAATTTACCGACAGAAAGGTGAGTTAGACACTGAAGCTTTCTTT.

This chain uses TRBV7-6 with TRBJ1-1; maybe TRBD1 (6 bases). Germline CDR1 and CDR2: SGHVS and FNYEAQ. V lost 5 bases and J 0 bases, leaving 7 bases between the germline ends. The CDR3 runs 13 residues. CDR3 DNA sequence: TGTGCCAGCAGCGGACAGTTGAACACTGAAGCTTTCTTT. This sequence encodes CASSGQLNTEAFF.

The chain uses TRBV5-1 and TRBJ2-3; 10 nucleotides match TRBD2. CDR1 SGHRS and CDR2 YFSETQ come from the germline V gene. Trimming at V came to 1 base and at J to 4 bases, leaving 3 bases not matched to a gene. The CDR3 contains 15 residues. The CDR3 sequence: CASSLSGGAADTQYF. The CDR3 DNA is TGCGCCAGCAGCTTGAGCGGGGGGGCCGCAGATACGCAGTATTTT.